This paragraph reports one T cell receptor beta chain. The data derive from a study of blood T cell repertoires in COVID-19. V lost 2 bases and J lost 4; bases outside the gene matches: 6. This CDR3 region has 15 residues. Germline V CDR1 and CDR2: SGHAT, FQNNGV. Generated by immunoSEQ multiplex PCR, the TCRdb table keeps only in-frame clones and is missing some. The sample records hundreds of thousands of clones, 75% to 90% being singletons. The V gene is TRBV11-2, the J gene TRBJ2-5; 8 nucleotides agree with TRBD2. Material: PBMCs or T cells enriched from blood (not recorded which). This TCR came from a woman in her thirties or forties with acute COVID-19. The CDR3 DNA reads as TGTGCCAGCAGCTTAAACGCGGGAGGTGGAGAGACCCAGTACTTC. Amino acids: CASSLNAGGGETQYF.